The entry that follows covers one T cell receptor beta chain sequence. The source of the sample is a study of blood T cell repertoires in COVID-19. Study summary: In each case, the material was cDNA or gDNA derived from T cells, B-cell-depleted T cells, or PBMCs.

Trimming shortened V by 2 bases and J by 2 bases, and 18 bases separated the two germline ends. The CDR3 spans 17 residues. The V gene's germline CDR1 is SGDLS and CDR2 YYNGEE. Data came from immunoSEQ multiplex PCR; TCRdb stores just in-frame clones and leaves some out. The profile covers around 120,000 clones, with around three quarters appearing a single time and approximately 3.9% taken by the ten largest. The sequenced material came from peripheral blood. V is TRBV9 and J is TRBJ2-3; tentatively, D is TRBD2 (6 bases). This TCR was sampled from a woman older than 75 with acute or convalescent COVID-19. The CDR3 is CASSVLEGQYPTDTQYF. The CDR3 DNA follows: TGTGCCAGCAGCGTTTTGGAGGGCCAATACCCCACAGATACGCAGTATTTT.